The 5 T cell receptor beta chains below all came from one sample that was sequenced in a study of blood T cells in healthy people across ages (dated by TCRdb to about 2015). Library generation was performed with 5' RACE. TCRdb names Illumina HiSeq 2500 as the instrument used. A second about 7 to 11 cycle PCR used a sample-barcoded 5' primer and a J-beta primer mix. TCRdb trimmed public reads at Q25 via fastp, called clones via MiXCR and kept in-frame beta chains. CDR3 protein duplicates are merged, each entry listing the most common genes and DNA. The sample data list about 650,000 distinct CDR3 sequences, and 45% to 60% of these were observed just once. 13% of the sample lies in the top ten. The specimen was blood. The receptors come from a woman of 80 years or more in good health.

Many counts were recorded for this clonotype. This sequence joins TRBV2 and TRBJ2-7; D is ambiguous. V shed 8 bases and J shed 3 bases, with 8 bases lying between them. The CDR3 runs to 11 residues. In germline, CDR1 is SNHLY, CDR2 FYNNEI. The chain's CDR3 is CASENYYEQYF. CDR3 coding DNA: TGTGCCAGCGAAAATTACTACGAGCAGTACTTC.

The gene calls are TRBV7-2 and TRBJ2-1; D is possibly TRBD2 (6 bases). The V gene's germline CDR1 is SGHTA and CDR2 FQGNSA. The CDR3 contains 16 residues. Trimming removed 5 bases from V and 2 bases from J, with 16 bases in between. This chain's CDR3 is CASSRISGNTYNEQFF. For the CDR3, the DNA is TGTGCCAGCAGCCGCATTAGCGGAAACACCTACAATGAGCAGTTCTTC.

The rearrangement uses TRBV28 and TRBJ1-5; D may be TRBD1 (5 bases). The germline gives CDR1 MDHEN, CDR2 SYDVKM. V was trimmed by 6 bases and J by 3 bases, leaving 18 bases between them. This CDR3 spans 16 amino acids. For the CDR3, the DNA is TGTGCCAGCAGCTACCGGGGGGTAATAATCAATCAGCCCCAGCATTTT. Its protein product is CASSYRGVIINQPQHF.

This clonotype was counted ten times or more. The gene calls are TRBV2 and TRBJ2-3; D remains ambiguous. V was pared by 4 bases and J by 7 bases, with 9 bases between. This CDR3 comprises 12 residues. Germline lookup yields CDR1 SNHLY and CDR2 FYNNEI. CDR3 sequence: CASSGPSNTQYF. For the CDR3, the DNA is TGTGCCAGCAGTGGGCCTTCGAATACGCAGTATTTT.

This clonotype appeared many times. The chain uses TRBV29-1 and TRBJ2-5; unclear D gene. This CDR3 spans 12 amino acids. The V end lost 6 bases, the J end lost 2 bases, and 10 bases lay between the germline ends. The germline V gene has CDR1 SQVTM and CDR2 ANQGSEA. The CDR3 here is CSVRWGQETQYF. Written as DNA, the CDR3 is TGCAGCGTAAGGTGGGGACAAGAGACCCAGTACTTC.